The T cell receptor (beta chain) described here comes from a study of blood T cells in healthy people across ages. Across the study: Template switching retrieved approximately one barcoded beta molecule for each two T cells.

A second about 6 to 12 cycle PCR used barcoded and J-beta primers. TCRdb re-analysed the 5' RACE reads in MiXCR, keeping a single row per CDR3 protein. The sample has approximately 800,000 distinct CDR3 sequences, 53% seen once. Notes on this clonotype: Antigen unknown. The junction shows a germline mismatch at one end, possibly a read error.

Study-level findings and limits: With naive T cell percentage, TCR beta diversity showed a strong correlation. Estimates of total diversity, which came from one million sequenced T cells, were considered to be underestimates. No one knew whether donors had CMV, which possibly confounded expanded clonotype changes.

The TCR comes from a man older than 75 in good health. Material: blood.

The CDR3 here is CAGSLAGGGGNEQFF. For the CDR3, the DNA is TGTGCCGGCAGTTTAGCGGGGGGCGGGGGTAATGAGCAGTTCTTC. This chain links TRBV12-3 or TRBV12-4 with TRBJ2-1; 10 bases map to TRBD2. The CDR3 runs 15 residues.